The 23 T cell receptor beta chains below come from one sample, sequenced in a study of blood T cell repertoires in COVID-19. The assay was immunoSEQ multiplex PCR, and TCRdb's table has in-frame clones only and misses some. The profile shows 55,000 to 70,000 clones, around nine tenths of them singletons. The specimen was peripheral blood. The receptors here all came from a woman in her forties or fifties with active or convalescent COVID-19.

The genes are TRBV28 and TRBJ1-1, with 9 bases fitting TRBD1. Germline values: CDR1 MDHEN, CDR2 SYDVKM. The CDR3 has 17 amino acids. V shed 5 bases, J shed 0 bases, and the junction held 10 bases outside the gene matches. The CDR3 nucleotides read TGTGCCAGCAGTGTTTCCTGGGGGACAGGGTTGAACACTGAAGCTTTCTTT. This encodes CASSVSWGTGLNTEAFF.

The chain carries TRBV28 and TRBJ1-6; 7 nucleotides align to TRBD1. The CDR3 contains 17 residues. The germline V gene has CDR1 MDHEN and CDR2 SYDVKM. V gave up 3 bases and J gave up 5 bases; unmatched junction bases: 10. DNA for the CDR3: TGTGCCAGCAGTTTGGGACTCGGGACAGAGAATAATTCACCCCTCCACTTT. Its protein is CASSLGLGTENNSPLHF.

This chain connects TRBV5-6 to TRBJ2-7; D might be TRBD2 (6 bases). CDR3 length: 18 amino acids. Trimming pared 3 bases from V and 0 bases from J, leaving 22 bases between. Germline V gives CDR1 SGHDT, CDR2 YYEEEE. The CDR3 bases are TGTGCCAGCAGCTCCCCTGGGTTCGGGACTGCGGGCTCCTACGAGCAGTACTTC. It is translated as CASSSPGFGTAGSYEQYF.

This chain links TRBV5-8 with TRBJ2-2; D gene unclear. This CDR3 contains 19 residues. V dropped 9 bases and J dropped 0 bases, with 27 bases sitting between them. CDR1 is SGHTS, CDR2 YDEGEE, per germline. The CDR3 here is CANTVCLWMAVANTGELFF. CDR3 nucleotides: TGTGCCAACACCGTCTGTTTGTGGATGGCGGTGGCGAACACCGGGGAGCTGTTTTTT.

The V gene is TRBV10-2, the J gene TRBJ2-7; D is possibly TRBD1 (6 bases). The CDR3 consists of 14 residues. Trimming stripped 5 bases from V and 3 bases from J, with 14 bases between. Germline V lookup: CDR1 WSHSY, CDR2 SAAADI. CDR3 sequence (DNA): TGCGCCAGCAGTTCACAGGGTAAGGGCTACGAGCAGTACTTC. It is translated as CASSSQGKGYEQYF.

The chain combines TRBV6-6 with TRBJ2-3, with a tentative D call TRBD1 (5 bases). Trimming stripped 6 bases from V and 4 bases from J, with 20 bases between. In germline, CDR1 is MNHNY, CDR2 SVGAGI (reference sequence). CDR3 size: 16 residues. Here the CDR3 reads CASSLFDHLGADTQYF. The DNA of the CDR3 is TGTGCCAGCAGCCTCTTCGATCACCTAGGGGCAGATACGCAGTATTTT.

This chain joins TRBV19 and TRBJ2-1; 14 positions agree with TRBD2. Germline CDR1 reads LNHDA; CDR2 reads SQIVND (reference sequence). Trimming cost V 1 base and J 5 bases; bases outside gene matches: 4. This CDR3 spans 17 amino acids. The CDR3 DNA is TGTGCCAGTAGTATAGGGACTAGCGGGAGGCCCCACAATGAGCAGTTCTTC. It translates to CASSIGTSGRPHNEQFF.

This clone is a singleton in its sample. This rearrangement joins TRBV5-6 to TRBJ1-1; D may be TRBD1 (5 bases). CDR3 length equals 13 residues. The germline V gene has CDR1 SGHDT and CDR2 YYEEEE. Between the trimmed V and J ends, which lost 5 bases and 0 bases, there was a span of 8 bases. The CDR3 DNA reads TGTGCCAGCAGAACAGGTTTGAACACTGAAGCTTTCTTT. It translates to CASRTGLNTEAFF.

The chain has TRBV3-1 (or the pseudogene TRBV3-2) and TRBJ2-1, with 7 positions matching TRBD2. Germline V gives CDR1 LGHDT, CDR2 YNNKEL (reference sequence). With 4 bases clipped from V and 5 bases from J, the junction kept 8 bases outside the gene matches. There are 15 residues in the CDR3. This chain's CDR3 is CASSPRTRGDNEQFF. The CDR3 nucleotides read TGTGCCAGCAGCCCAAGGACTAGAGGAGACAATGAGCAGTTCTTC.

The rearrangement links TRBV2 to TRBJ2-1; unclear D gene. Germline-derived CDR1 and CDR2 are SNHLY and FYNNEI. The CDR3 covers 15 residues. Trimming took off 4 bases at V and 0 bases at J, with 10 bases between the two ends. CDR3 nucleotide sequence: TGTGCCAGCAGTGTTGAACCCAGCTCCTACAATGAGCAGTTCTTC. Protein product: CASSVEPSSYNEQFF.

V is TRBV18 and J is TRBJ2-2; 7 bases align to TRBD2. Per the germline V gene, CDR1 is KGHSH and CDR2 is LQKENI. Trimming removed 4 bases from V and 7 bases from J; junction bases left unmatched: 9. This CDR3 has 15 amino acids. The CDR3 DNA is TGTGCCAGCTCACACGGGACTACCCTCAGCGGGGAGCTGTTTTTT. Translated, it gives CASSHGTTLSGELFF.

This clone came up once. The rearrangement links TRBV2 to TRBJ1-3, with D possibly TRBD1 on 5 matching bases. The CDR3 totals 15 residues. The V and J ends lost 4 bases and 0 bases respectively, with 10 bases between them. Germline CDR1 and CDR2: SNHLY and FYNNEI. The CDR3 bases are TGTGCCAGCAGTGCCGGGACTTCCTCTGGAAACACCATATATTTT. Translation gives CASSAGTSSGNTIYF. The complete variable domain, with remaining parts taken from reference TRBV2 and TRBJ1-3, reads EPEVTQTPSHQVTQMGQEVILRCVPISNHLYFYWYRQILGQKVEFLVSFYNNEISEKSEIFDDQFSVERPDGSNFTLKIRSTKLEDSAMYFCASSAGTSSGNTIYFGEGSWLTVV.

The chain recombines TRBV27 with TRBJ2-5; tentative D call: TRBD2 (6 bases). V shed 1 base and J shed 1 base, with 25 bases lying between them. Germline V gene sequence: CDR1 MNHEY, CDR2 SMNVEV (reference sequence). This CDR3 spans 20 amino acids. CDR3 sequence reads: CASSLFRRGASKGLQETQYF. In DNA form, the CDR3 reads TGTGCCAGCAGTTTATTTCGGCGGGGCGCGTCGAAGGGACTCCAAGAGACCCAGTACTTC.

The rearrangement uses TRBV1 and TRBJ1-5; the table's D call, TRBD1, was not checked against the DNA. TRBV1 is noted as a pseudogene. There are 18 residues in the CDR3. CDR3 sequence (DNA): TGCACCAGCAGCCGCCACCGGGACAGGGGGGATAGCAATCAGCCCCAGCATTTT. Protein sequence: CTSSRHRDRGDSNQPQHF.

This clone has a handful of counts. The chain joins TRBV5-5 to TRBJ1-5; TRBD1 matches at 10 bases. The CDR3 is 17 amino acids. Germline V lookup: CDR1 SGHKS, CDR2 YYEKEE (reference sequence). Trimming at V came to 4 bases and at J to 4 bases, leaving 11 bases not matched to a gene. CDR3 nucleotide sequence: TGTGCCAGCAGCCTCGAAGGAGGGACAGGGGTAAATCAGCCCCAGCATTTT. Its translation: CASSLEGGTGVNQPQHF.

This rearrangement joins TRBV6-5 to TRBJ1-1, with D possibly being TRBD1 (5 bases). With 2 bases removed from V and 1 base from J, the gap between germline ends came to 8 bases. The germline V gene has CDR1 MNHEY and CDR2 SVGAGI. The CDR3 is 14 amino acids. CDR3 DNA sequence: TGTGCCAGCAGTTACGGACAAAGGAACACTGAAGCTTTCTTT. Translating gives CASSYGQRNTEAFF.

This sequence joins TRBV15 and TRBJ2-2, with 7 nucleotides matching TRBD1. V trimming: 4 bases; J trimming: 6 bases; junction bases outside the gene matches: 8. In germline, CDR1 is LNHNV, CDR2 YYDKDF (reference sequence). The CDR3 consists of 15 residues. CDR3 amino acids: CATSNDRVGAGELFF. Written as DNA, the CDR3 is TGTGCCACCAGCAACGACAGGGTAGGGGCCGGGGAGCTGTTTTTT.

This rearrangement joins TRBV27 to TRBJ1-1; 7 positions match TRBD1. The length of the CDR3 is 15 residues. Germline V CDR1 and CDR2: MNHEY, SMNVEV (reference sequence). Trimming at V came to 5 bases and at J to 1 base, leaving 7 bases not matched to a gene. The CDR3 sequence is CASSQPGTENTEAFF. The CDR3 nucleotides read TGTGCCAGCAGTCAGCCCGGGACAGAGAACACTGAAGCTTTCTTT.

A few counts support this clone. The chain links TRBV5-5 to TRBJ1-1, with 10 bases lining up with TRBD1. J gave up 4 bases and V 4 bases, and 10 bases lay outside the gene matches. The CDR3 length is 16 residues. CDR1 SGHKS and CDR2 YYEKEE come from the germline V gene (reference sequence). The DNA of the CDR3 is TGTGCCAGCAGCACGAGACCGGGACAGGGGACCACTGAAGCTTTCTTT. Translated, it gives CASSTRPGQGTTEAFF.

The chain couples TRBV7-8 to TRBJ2-1; D is unclear. The CDR3 runs to 13 residues. Between the trimmed V and J ends, which lost 2 bases and 8 bases, there was a span of 10 bases. CDR1 SGHVS and CDR2 FQNEAQ come from the germline V gene. CDR3 sequence (DNA): TGTGCCAGCAGCTTATATAGCACCCATGAGCAGTTCTTC. It yields the protein CASSLYSTHEQFF.

The chain employs TRBV5-1 and TRBJ1-1, with TRBD1 matching 7 bases. CDR1 and CDR2 from the germline V gene are SGHRS and YFSETQ. This CDR3 is 16 amino acids long. J lost 1 base, V lost 6 bases, and 12 bases had no gene match. The CDR3 DNA reads as TGCGCCAGCACCCTCCTACCGGGACAGTCGAACACTGAAGCTTTCTTT. Protein sequence: CASTLLPGQSNTEAFF.

V usage is TRBV30 and J usage is TRBJ1-5; possibly TRBD1 for D (5 bases). Germline loops: CDR1 GTSNPN, CDR2 SVGIG (reference sequence). Trimming removed 2 bases at V and 7 bases at J, with 15 bases between. CDR3 length: 14 amino acids. Here the CDR3 DNA reads TGTGCCTGGAGTCTTGGGGGGGGGTACCAGCCCCAGCATTTT. It translates to CAWSLGGGYQPQHF. The entire variable domain, with the rest obtained from reference TRBV30 and TRBJ1-5, is as follows: SQTIHQWPATLVQPVGSPLSLECTVEGTSNPNLYWYRQAAGRGLQLLFYSVGIGQISSEVPQNLSASRPQDRQFILSSKKLLLSDSGFYLCAWSLGGGYQPQHFGDGTRLSIL.

The J gene is TRBJ2-7, the V gene TRBV4-1; the match to TRBD2 covers 11 bases. The length of the CDR3 is 15 residues. CDR1 MGHRA and CDR2 YSYEKL come from the germline V gene. Losses at the gene ends were 1 base for V and 8 bases for J; bases not matched to a gene: 7. In nucleotides, the CDR3 is TGCGCCAGCAGCCAAGGGACTAGCGGGCGCCCCCAGCAGTACTTC. Translation gives CASSQGTSGRPQQYF.